The 18 T cell receptor beta chains reported below all come from one sample, sequenced in a study of shared T cell receptors in the human thymus. Assay: immunoSEQ multiplex PCR; the TCRdb copy retains only in-frame clones and omits some. The sample lists 550,000 to 800,000 clones, 80% to 90% occurring once. The sample also formed part of further work on human thymus T cells.

Sequences were obtained from thymocytes. All receptors derive from a girl younger than two with a congenital heart defect.

This clone has a handful of counts. The V gene is TRBV7-8, the J gene TRBJ1-1; the match to TRBD1 covers 12 bases. CDR1 SGHVS and CDR2 FQNEAQ come from the germline V gene. This CDR3 region has 14 residues. V dropped 5 bases and J dropped 11; count of bases not matched to a gene: 9. The CDR3 DNA is TGTGCCAGCAGCGAACGGGACAGGGGGCAGGTGGCTTTCTTT. Protein product: CASSERDRGQVAFF.

V usage is TRBV5-6 and J usage is TRBJ1-2, with D possibly TRBD1 on 5 matching bases. CDR1 SGHDT and CDR2 YYEEEE come from the germline V gene. V was cut by 3 bases and J by 4 bases, with 13 bases left in between. The CDR3 consists of 14 residues. The CDR3 DNA sequence: TGTGCCAGCAGCTCAGGGTTGTCGGGCTATGGCTACACCTTC. Translated: CASSSGLSGYGYTF.

The chain is built from TRBV10-3 and TRBJ2-3; D perhaps matches TRBD1 (5 bases). The CDR3 has 15 amino acids. V shed 0 bases and J shed 3 bases, with 10 bases lying between them. CDR1 and CDR2 from the germline V gene are ENHRY and SYGVKD. The CDR3 reads CAISESRGLTDTQYF. CDR3 sequence (DNA): TGTGCCATCAGTGAGTCAAGGGGTCTTACAGATACGCAGTATTTT.

Written as DNA, the CDR3 is TGTGCCAGCAGCGGACGTTTTCCGCCAGGGGGAGGCTATGGCTACACCTTC. Translating gives CASSGRFPPGGGYGYTF. The V gene is TRBV9, the J gene TRBJ1-2; 7 bases align to TRBD1. From germline, CDR1 is SGDLS and CDR2 YYNGEE. V was pared by 3 bases and J by 4 bases, with 15 bases of the junction left unmatched. The length of the CDR3 is 17 residues.

The chain has TRBV6-5 and TRBJ2-7; no clear D gene. CDR1 is MNHEY and CDR2 is SVGAGI in the germline V gene. The CDR3 length is 15 residues. V lost 0 bases to trimming and J lost 1 base, with 10 bases between them. In DNA form, the CDR3 reads TGTGCCAGCAGTTACTCGATAAGTCAGTCCTACGAGCAGTACTTC. Amino acids: CASSYSISQSYEQYF.

This clone was observed once. The chain employs TRBV14 and TRBJ1-4; D might be TRBD1 (6 bases). The CDR3 length is 16 residues. With 4 bases removed from V and 7 bases from J, the gap between germline ends came to 19 bases. Germline CDR1 is SGHDN and CDR2 is FVKESK. The CDR3 spells CASSPKGDTEGEKLFF. CDR3 nucleotides: TGTGCCAGCAGCCCCAAAGGGGACACCGAGGGTGAAAAACTGTTTTTT.

The chain uses TRBV19 and TRBJ2-1, with D possibly being TRBD2 (6 bases). Germline lookup yields CDR1 LNHDA and CDR2 SQIVND (reference sequence). Trimming took 7 bases from V and 8 from J, leaving 21 bases between them. The CDR3 is 15 amino acids. CDR3 protein: CASNTWGGAGHEQFF. The DNA of the CDR3 is TGTGCCAGTAACACCTGGGGCGGGGCGGGCCATGAGCAGTTCTTC.

This chain joins TRBV10-3 and TRBJ2-3, with D possibly TRBD2 on 5 matching bases. Trimming removed 2 bases at V and 2 bases at J, with 14 bases between. The CDR3 covers 16 residues. Germline CDR1 reads ENHRY; CDR2 reads SYGVKD. The CDR3 DNA is TGTGCCATCAGTGAGGAAGCGGCAAGATCCACAGATACGCAGTATTTT. Translated: CAISEEAARSTDTQYF.

This clone was picked up one time. The genes are TRBV25-1 and TRBJ1-3; D may be TRBD1 (5 bases). The germline V gene has CDR1 MGHDK and CDR2 SYGVNS. Trimming took 6 bases from V and 2 from J, leaving 14 bases between them. The CDR3 totals 15 residues. The CDR3 DNA reads as TGTGCCAGCAGGGCCCAAGGGGTTACTGGAAACACCATATATTTT. It codes for CASRAQGVTGNTIYF. Complete variable domain (other parts from reference TRBV25-1 and TRBJ1-3): EADIYQTPRYLVIGTGKKITLECSQTMGHDKMYWYQQDPGMELHLIHYSYGVNSTEKGDLSSESTVSRIRTEHFPLTLESARPSHTSQYLCASRAQGVTGNTIYFGEGSWLTVV.

The rearrangement uses TRBV29-1 and TRBJ2-7; the D is unclear. Trimming took off 4 bases at V and 2 bases at J, with 15 bases between the two ends. The CDR3 has 14 residues. Germline CDR1 is SQVTM and CDR2 is ANQGSEA. The CDR3 is CSVVCRSKTYEQYF. Written as DNA, the CDR3 is TGCAGCGTTGTGTGCCGGTCGAAAACCTACGAGCAGTACTTC.

V gene TRBV5-1 combines with J gene TRBJ2-1; TRBD2 is a possible D gene (5 bases). V was pared by 0 bases and J by 12 bases, with 10 bases between. This CDR3 is built from 12 residues. CDR1 is SGHRS and CDR2 is YFSETQ in the germline V gene. CDR3 DNA sequence: TGCGCCAGCAGCTTGGAGCGGTTAGGGCAGTTCTTC. Its protein product is CASSLERLGQFF. The variable domain in full, completed from reference TRBV5-1 and TRBJ2-1, reads KAGVTQTPRYLIKTRGQQVTLSCSPISGHRSVSWYQQTPGQGLQFLFEYFSETQRNKGNFPGRFSGRQFSNSRSEMNVSTLELGDSALYLCASSLERLGQFFGPGTRLTVL.

The V call is TRBV29-1, the J call TRBJ2-7; D is unclear. Trimming removed 4 bases at V and 2 bases at J, with 21 bases between. The germline V gene has CDR1 SQVTM and CDR2 ANQGSEA. This CDR3 is 16 amino acids long. The CDR3 sequence: CSVVWQDQTFTYEQYF. The CDR3 DNA follows: TGCAGCGTTGTTTGGCAAGACCAGACTTTCACCTACGAGCAGTACTTC.

The chain has TRBV15 and TRBJ1-4; perhaps TRBD1 as D (5 bases). The CDR3 contains 13 residues. Germline CDR1 LNHNV, CDR2 YYDKDF (reference sequence). The V and J ends lost 4 bases and 4 bases respectively, with 7 bases between them. The CDR3 here is CATSIDSNEKLFF. Written as DNA, the CDR3 is TGTGCCACCAGCATAGACAGTAATGAAAAACTGTTTTTT.

This clone was counted only a few times. This chain links TRBV5-6 with TRBJ2-3, with no clear D. Germline V gives CDR1 SGHDT, CDR2 YYEEEE. This CDR3 comprises 14 residues. Trimming cost V 5 bases and J 0 bases, with 10 bases left between them. Written as DNA, the CDR3 is TGTGCCAGCAGGATGACTTTTAGCACAGATACGCAGTATTTT. Translation gives CASRMTFSTDTQYF.

This clone has only one observation. As DNA, the CDR3 is TGCGCCAGCAGCCGGACGCGGGTGAACACTGAAGCTTTCTTT. It encodes CASSRTRVNTEAFF. This rearrangement joins TRBV5-1 to TRBJ1-1; D unresolved. The CDR3 contains 14 residues. From germline, CDR1 is SGHRS and CDR2 YFSETQ. V was trimmed by 4 bases and J by 0 bases, leaving 10 bases between them.

The J gene is TRBJ2-5, the V gene TRBV27; a possible D gene is TRBD2 (7 bases). Germline V gene lookup returns CDR1 MNHEY and CDR2 SMNVEV (reference sequence). This CDR3 spans 17 amino acids. Trimming shortened V by 2 bases and J by 4 bases, and 20 bases separated the two germline ends. CDR3 coding DNA: TGTGCCAGCAGTTTAGTCAAAACGGGGGGCCCGGGAGAGACCCAGTACTTC. It encodes CASSLVKTGGPGETQYF.

The chain has TRBV28 and TRBJ1-1; 7 bases fit TRBD1. Germline trimming cut 6 bases from V and 3 bases from J; bases unmatched to any gene: 19. The CDR3 runs 18 residues. CDR1 is MDHEN and CDR2 is SYDVKM in the germline V gene. The CDR3 sequence is CASSLEGGWGQGDTEAFF. DNA for the CDR3: TGTGCCAGCAGCTTGGAGGGAGGTTGGGGGCAGGGGGACACTGAAGCTTTCTTT.

The gene calls are TRBV5-3 and TRBJ2-7; a possible D gene is TRBD2 (5 bases). TRBV5-3 is an open reading frame whose function is uncertain. Trimming left V 10 bases short and J 7 bases short, with 24 bases between. The CDR3 contains 14 residues. CDR3 residues: CACPVIGVRREQYF. DNA of the CDR3: TGTGCCTGCCCAGTAATCGGGGTCCGTAGGGAGCAGTACTTC.